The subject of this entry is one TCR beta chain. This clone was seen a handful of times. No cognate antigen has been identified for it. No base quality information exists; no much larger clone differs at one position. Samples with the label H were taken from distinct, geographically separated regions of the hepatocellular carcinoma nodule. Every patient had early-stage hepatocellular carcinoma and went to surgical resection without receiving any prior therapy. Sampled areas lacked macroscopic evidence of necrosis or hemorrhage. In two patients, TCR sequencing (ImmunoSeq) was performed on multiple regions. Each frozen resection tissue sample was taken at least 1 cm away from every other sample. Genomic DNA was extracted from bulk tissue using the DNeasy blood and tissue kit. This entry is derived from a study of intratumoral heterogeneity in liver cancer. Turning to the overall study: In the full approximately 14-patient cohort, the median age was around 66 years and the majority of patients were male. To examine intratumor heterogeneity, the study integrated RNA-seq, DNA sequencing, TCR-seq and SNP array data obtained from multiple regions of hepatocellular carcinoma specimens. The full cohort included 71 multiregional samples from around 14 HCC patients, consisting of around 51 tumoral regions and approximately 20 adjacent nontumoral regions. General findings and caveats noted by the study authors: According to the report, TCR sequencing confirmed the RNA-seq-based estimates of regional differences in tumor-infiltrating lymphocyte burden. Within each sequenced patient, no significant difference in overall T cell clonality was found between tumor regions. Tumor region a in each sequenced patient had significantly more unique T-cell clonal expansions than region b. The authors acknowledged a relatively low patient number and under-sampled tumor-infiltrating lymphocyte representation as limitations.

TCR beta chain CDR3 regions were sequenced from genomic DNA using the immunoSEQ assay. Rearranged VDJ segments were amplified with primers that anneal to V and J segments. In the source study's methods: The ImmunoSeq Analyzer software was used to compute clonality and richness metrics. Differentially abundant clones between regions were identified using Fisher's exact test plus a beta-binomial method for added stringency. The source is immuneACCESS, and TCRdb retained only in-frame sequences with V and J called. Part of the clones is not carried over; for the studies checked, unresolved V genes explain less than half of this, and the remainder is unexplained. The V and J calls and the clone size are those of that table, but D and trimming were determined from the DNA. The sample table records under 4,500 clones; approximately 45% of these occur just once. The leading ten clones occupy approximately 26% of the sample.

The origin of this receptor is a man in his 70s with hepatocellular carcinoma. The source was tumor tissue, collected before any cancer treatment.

The CDR3 protein: CASSQEPGADEKLFF. The DNA sequence follows: TGTGCCAGCAGCCAAGAGCCAGGGGCGGACGAAAAACTGTTTTTT. The chain is assembled from TRBV3-1 (or the pseudogene TRBV3-2) and TRBJ1-4; TRBD1 is a weak D gene call, 6 bases matching. V gives up 0 bases and J gives up 8 bases, and the segment between their germline ends measures 13 bases. Its CDR3 holds 15 amino acids, cysteine through phenylalanine. The CDR3 DNA has 45 bases and is translated from base 1. Via the germline V gene (reference sequence), CDR1 is LGHDT and CDR2 YNNKEL.